This is a list of T cell receptor beta chains from one sample in a study of blood T cell repertoires in COVID-19. The table came from immunoSEQ multiplex PCR; TCRdb's copy has only in-frame clones and leaves some out. Here the sample spans fewer than 350,000 clones, approximately 85% being singletons. Sequencing was done on a sample of peripheral blood. All receptors derive from a human donor in a cohort sampled during active COVID-19. CDR3s include the opening cysteine and the closing phenylalanine or tryptophan. Each record gives: clone size, V gene, J gene, D gene, CDR3 protein, CDR3 DNA. D genes are given only for firm matches. Size is stated for part of the rows, as once, few or many counts, or as a class when the clone is expanded.

-	TRBV7-9	TRBJ1-4	-	CASRDSSYEKLFF	TGTGCCAGCAGGGACAGCTCTTACGAAAAACTGTTTTTT
many	TRBV7-3	TRBJ1-1	-	CASSSSTSNTEAFF	TGTGCCAGCAGCTCCTCGACATCGAACACTGAAGCTTTCTTT
once	TRBV10-3	TRBJ1-1	TRBD1	CAISLQGAEAFF	TGTGCCATCAGTTTACAGGGGGCTGAAGCTTTCTTT
many	TRBV5-1	TRBJ1-2	-	CASSLSGKEFYTF	TGCGCCAGCAGCTTGTCAGGGAAGGAATTCTACACCTTC
once	TRBV6-6	TRBJ2-7	TRBD2	CASESREGSYEQYF	TGTGCCAGCGAGAGCAGGGAGGGTAGCTACGAGCAGTACTTC
-	TRBV9	TRBJ1-4	-	CASSRSDEKLFF	TGTGCCAGCAGCCGGTCGGATGAAAAACTGTTTTTT
-	TRBV29-1	TRBJ1-1	TRBD1	CSVETRTGGSGTEAFF	TGCAGCGTTGAAACTAGGACAGGGGGCTCGGGCACTGAAGCTTTCTTT
-	TRBV10-2	TRBJ2-7	TRBD2	CASSGQLAGGGEQYF	TGCGCCAGCAGTGGACAACTAGCGGGGGGTGGTGAGCAGTACTTC
-	TRBV10-2	TRBJ2-5	-	CASTPGGGETQYF	TGCGCCAGTACACCGGGGGGCGGAGAGACCCAGTACTTC
few	TRBV30	TRBJ2-7	-	CAWSVGQPHSYEQYF	TGTGCCTGGAGTGTAGGACAGCCTCACTCCTACGAGCAGTACTTC
-	TRBV5-5	TRBJ1-1	-	CASSPYLAGMNTEAFF	TGTGCCAGCAGCCCATATCTTGCAGGCATGAACACTGAAGCTTTCTTT
-	TRBV14	TRBJ2-3	TRBD2	CASSPGLAALSTDTQYF	TGTGCCAGCAGCCCGGGACTAGCGGCTCTGAGCACAGATACGCAGTATTTT
once	TRBV5-1	TRBJ1-1	-	CASSPRDFTEAFF	TGCGCCAGCAGCCCGAGGGACTTCACTGAAGCTTTCTTT
-	TRBV18	TRBJ1-1	-	CASSQGHLMNTEAFF	TGTGCCAGCTCCCAGGGACACCTCATGAACACTGAAGCTTTCTTT
-	TRBV30	TRBJ2-1	TRBD2	CAWIYRGGATDRNEQFF	TGTGCCTGGATTTATCGCGGGGGGGCGACGGATCGCAATGAGCAGTTCTTC
-	TRBV5-1	TRBJ2-7	TRBD2	CASSLDRTSGPYEQYF	TGCGCCAGCAGCTTGGACCGGACTAGCGGTCCCTACGAGCAGTACTTC
once	TRBV7-8	TRBJ2-3	TRBD2	CASSSSGGITDTQYF	TGTGCCAGCAGCTCTAGCGGGGGGATCACAGATACGCAGTATTTT
-	TRBV7-9	TRBJ2-5	TRBD1	CASSLSGTVKETQYF	TGTGCCAGCAGCTTATCCGGGACAGTTAAAGAGACCCAGTACTTC
-	TRBV7-9	TRBJ1-1	TRBD1	CASSSTVTGQGTEAFF	TGTGCCAGCAGCTCTACCGTGACAGGGCAGGGGACTGAAGCTTTCTTT
-	TRBV27	TRBJ1-1	-	CASSFSGVLTEAFF	TGTGCCAGCAGTTTTTCAGGGGTTCTGACTGAAGCTTTCTTT
-	TRBV19	TRBJ2-5	TRBD2	CASSSGRAQETQYF	TGTGCCAGTAGTTCAGGGAGGGCCCAAGAGACCCAGTACTTC
-	TRBV24-1	TRBJ2-7	TRBD1	CATDRTGHEQYF	TGTGCCACCGATAGGACAGGGCACGAGCAGTACTTC
-	TRBV11-1	TRBJ2-7	-	CASSQGGYEQYF	TGTGCCAGCAGTCAAGGGGGCTACGAGCAGTACTTC
-	TRBV20-1	TRBJ1-2	TRBD1	CSASSFQGARRTNYGYTF	TGCAGTGCTAGTTCCTTTCAGGGGGCGCGTAGGACTAACTATGGCTACACCTTC
-	TRBV11-2	TRBJ1-6	-	CASSFGHPNSPLHF	TGTGCCAGCAGCTTCGGACACCCTAATTCACCCCTCCACTTT
-	TRBV7-8	TRBJ2-7	TRBD1	CASSYHGTAEQYF	TGTGCCAGCAGCTACCATGGGACAGCCGAGCAGTACTTC
-	TRBV19	TRBJ2-4	-	CASSRAGENIQYF	TGTGCCAGTAGTCGGGCAGGGGAAAACATTCAGTACTTC
-	TRBV2	TRBJ1-2	TRBD1	CASRGDRALGYTF	TGTGCCAGCAGGGGAGACAGGGCTCTTGGCTACACCTTC
-	TRBV3-1/TRBV3-2	TRBJ2-3	TRBD2	CASSLRSGGATDTQYF	TGTGCCAGCAGCCTACGTAGCGGGGGGGCCACAGATACGCAGTATTTT
once	TRBV30	TRBJ2-2	TRBD1	CAWRKQGTGELFF	TGTGCCTGGAGAAAACAGGGGACCGGGGAGCTGTTTTTT
-	TRBV5-1	TRBJ1-6	-	CASRRGVGEFDFSSYNSPLHF	TGCGCCAGCAGACGGGGGGTTGGAGAATTCGACTTTAGCTCCTATAATTCACCCCTCCACTTT
-	TRBV7-9	TRBJ1-2	TRBD1	CASSPRQGGPYGYTF	TGTGCCAGCAGCCCTCGACAGGGTGGGCCCTATGGCTACACCTTC
-	TRBV9	TRBJ2-1	TRBD2	CASSVSPSGGDPRYNEQFF	TGTGCCAGCAGCGTATCCCCTAGCGGGGGAGACCCGCGCTACAATGAGCAGTTCTTC
-	TRBV10-3	TRBJ2-1	-	CAISPSSYNEQFF	TGTGCCATCAGCCCCAGCTCCTACAATGAGCAGTTCTTC
-	TRBV5-6	TRBJ2-7	-	CASSFSSISLENEQYF	TGTGCCAGCAGCTTTTCCTCCATATCACTAGAAAACGAGCAGTACTTC
-	TRBV2	TRBJ2-3	-	CASSEALAHTQYF	TGTGCCAGCAGTGAAGCGCTCGCGCATACGCAGTATTTT
-	TRBV14	TRBJ1-6	-	CASSPRQASSYNSPLHF	TGTGCCAGCAGCCCCAGACAGGCAAGCTCCTATAATTCACCCCTCCACTTT
-	TRBV7-9	TRBJ1-2	-	CASSLTVANYGYTF	TGTGCCAGCAGCTTAACAGTGGCGAACTATGGCTACACCTTC
few	TRBV5-1	TRBJ1-2	-	CASSLETASGYTF	TGCGCCAGCAGCTTGGAGACAGCTAGTGGCTACACCTTC
few	TRBV6-5	TRBJ2-7	TRBD1	CASSSGQGTSRQYF	TGTGCCAGCAGTTCGGGACAGGGAACCTCCAGGCAGTACTTC
-	TRBV7-8	TRBJ2-5	-	CASSLNRGGETQYF	TGTGCCAGCAGCTTGAACAGGGGGGGAGAGACCCAGTACTTC
-	TRBV6-5	TRBJ2-7	-	CASSPTELSSVEQYF	TGTGCCAGCAGTCCCACCGAGCTGTCTAGCGTCGAGCAGTACTTC
-	TRBV5-5	TRBJ2-3	TRBD2	CASSWQLAGGIDTQYF	TGTGCCAGCAGCTGGCAACTAGCGGGGGGCATAGATACGCAGTATTTT
once	TRBV25-1	TRBJ1-4	TRBD1	CASSAAGQKLFF	TGTGCCAGCAGTGCTGCGGGACAGAAACTGTTTTTT
-	TRBV5-1	TRBJ2-6	TRBD1	CASSLTGDAGANVLTF	TGCGCCAGCAGCTTGACAGGGGATGCTGGGGCCAACGTCCTGACTTTC
-	TRBV4-1	TRBJ2-2	-	CASSQDDRRLNTGELFF	TGCGCCAGCAGCCAAGACGACAGACGATTGAACACCGGGGAGCTGTTTTTT